A single sample is the source of the 5 T cell receptor beta chains below, sequenced in a study of regulatory T cells in long-lasting Graves disease. Time point specified: newly diagnosed GD, antithyroid drugs for less than 3 months. The TCR library was made from RNA extracted from PBMCs. Arm-PCR of CDR3 regions and iRepertoire HTBI primers were the basis on which TCR beta libraries were built. A single record per CDR3 protein comes from TCRdb applying MiXCR to the multiplex PCR reads. The sample yields 400,000 to 450,000 distinct CDR3 sequences, around 15% seen once. The same sample was also used in a study of T cells in Graves' hyperthyroidism and ophthalmopathy.

The material sequenced was peripheral blood mononuclear cells (PBMCs), taken at new diagnosis, from a patient treated with antithyroid drugs. These receptors were obtained from a woman aged 30 to 39 with Graves disease.

Remarks on this clonotype: One end of the junction does not line up with germline, which may come from a read error. V is TRBV11-2 and J is TRBJ2-1; TRBD2 agrees at 11 bases. The CDR3 is made up of 15 amino acids. CDR1 and CDR2 from the germline V gene are SGHAT and FQNNGV. Here the CDR3 DNA reads TGTGCCAGCAGTTTAGATAGCGGGAGGGCGGGTGAGCAGTTCTTC. This sequence encodes CASSLDSGRAGEQFF.

DNA of the CDR3: TGTGCCAGCAGCTTACCCCCAGGGAAAAATGAGCAGTTCTTC. Its protein product is CASSLPPGKNEQFF. V gene TRBV13 combines with J gene TRBJ2-1; tentatively, D is TRBD1 (5 bases). Per germline, CDR1 PRHDT and CDR2 FYEKMQ (reference sequence). This CDR3 is built from 14 residues. V was pared by 2 bases and J by 7 bases, with 12 bases between.

This clonotype was observed a single time. The junction differs from germline at one of its ends, possibly a read error. This rearrangement joins TRBV5-1 to TRBJ2-7; the D is unclear. This CDR3 is 12 amino acids long. Germline V gene lookup returns CDR1 SGHRS and CDR2 YFSETQ. This CDR3 reads CASSLAGGERYF. CDR3 in DNA: TGCGCCAGCAGCTTGGCGGGTGGCGAGCGGTACTTC.

This clonotype came up a few times. The chain combines TRBV10-3 with TRBJ1-4; D unclear. Trimming pared 2 bases from V and 14 bases from J, leaving 12 bases between. Germline assignment: CDR1 ENHRY and CDR2 SYGVKD. The CDR3 length is 12 residues. CDR3 DNA sequence: TGTGCCATCAGTGAGGTTCCCCGGGTGCTGTTTTTT. This codes for CAISEVPRVLFF.

This clonotype came up many times. This sequence joins TRBV11-2 and TRBJ2-1, with D possibly matching TRBD1 (6 bases). Germline V CDR1 and CDR2: SGHAT, FQNNGV. This CDR3 has 14 amino acids. V gave up 2 bases and J gave up 7 bases, with 12 bases separating them. The CDR3 DNA reads as TGTGCCAGCAGCTTAAACAGGGTAGGAAATGAGCAGTTCTTC. It is translated as CASSLNRVGNEQFF.